The 22 T cell receptor beta chains below were found in one sample sequenced in a study of T cell repertoires in cytomegalovirus infection. Each CDR3 protein is one row after TCRdb ran MiXCR on the reads. The data hold roughly 920,000 distinct CDR3 sequences, with approximately 33% observed a single time. Their antigen targets remain unknown. The sample here was cultured CD8+ T cells from PBMCs, taken from culture after CMV antigen stimulation. Receptors were obtained from a human donor in good health (CMV status not recorded). Some clones in this sample may be carry-over from other donors' samples.

This clonotype occurred a few times. The chain has TRBV12-3 or TRBV12-4 and TRBJ1-3, with D hard to call. The CDR3 consists of 12 residues. V was cut by 6 bases and J by 4 bases, with 7 bases left in between. For the CDR3, the DNA is TGTGCCAGCAGGGACGAAGGAAACACCATATATTTT. Protein: CASRDEGNTIYF.

This rearrangement joins TRBV20-1 to TRBJ1-6; maybe TRBD1 (6 bases). V lost 6 bases and J lost 7, with 16 bases in between. In germline, CDR1 is DFQATT, CDR2 SNEGSKA (reference sequence). The CDR3 has 14 amino acids. The CDR3 loop reads CSAVGGRENSPLHF. The CDR3 DNA sequence: TGCAGTGCGGTGGGGGGCCGGGAGAATTCACCCCTCCACTTT.

CDR3 residues: CASSLSNTGTGNTIYF. The CDR3 nucleotides are TGTGCCAGCAGTTTATCCAACACAGGGACTGGAAACACCATATATTTT. V usage is TRBV27 and J usage is TRBJ1-3; perhaps TRBD1 as D (6 bases). Germline CDR1 MNHEY, CDR2 SMNVEV (reference sequence). The CDR3 is made up of 16 amino acids. V was pared by 0 bases and J by 2 bases, with 11 bases between.

The chain recombines TRBV27 with TRBJ1-3; 11 bases are shared with TRBD1. The junction had 8 bases not matched to a gene; V was cut back by 5 bases and J by 2 bases. Germline V gene lookup returns CDR1 MNHEY and CDR2 SMNVEV (reference sequence). This CDR3 has 17 residues. As DNA, the CDR3 is TGTGCCAGCAGTACGACACCGGGACAGGGGGCTGGAAACACCATATATTTT. Encoded protein: CASSTTPGQGAGNTIYF.

The chain uses TRBV6-1 and TRBJ2-2, with D tentatively TRBD2 (6 bases). The CDR3 is 16 residues long. Per germline, CDR1 MNHNS and CDR2 SASEGT. V was cut by 1 base and J by 2 bases, with 11 bases left in between. DNA for the CDR3: TGTGCCAGCAGTGAAGGTTTGCGGGGCAACACCGGGGAGCTGTTTTTT. Amino acid sequence: CASSEGLRGNTGELFF.

This sequence joins TRBV6-5 and TRBJ2-1; D is possibly TRBD2 (5 bases). The CDR3 consists of 13 residues. The germline gives CDR1 MNHEY, CDR2 SVGAGI. V gave up 2 bases and J gave up 7 bases, with 9 bases separating them. CDR3 sequence: CASSYPSGNEQFF. The CDR3 bases are TGTGCCAGCAGTTACCCCTCGGGGAATGAGCAGTTCTTC.

The rearrangement uses TRBV15 and TRBJ2-3; the match to TRBD1 covers 10 bases. V trimming: 6 bases; J trimming: 5 bases; junction bases outside the gene matches: 5. The CDR3 runs to 14 residues. The germline V gene encodes CDR1 LNHNV and CDR2 YYDKDF (reference sequence). As DNA, the CDR3 is TGTGCCACCAGAGGGACAGGGGCGGGAGATACGCAGTATTTT. It translates to CATRGTGAGDTQYF.

The gene calls are TRBV28 and TRBJ2-5, with TRBD1 identical over 9 bases. The CDR3 runs to 14 residues. Germline loops: CDR1 MDHEN, CDR2 SYDVKM. Trimming removed 5 bases from V and 13 bases from J; junction bases left unmatched: 14. The CDR3 sequence is CASSEWTGAPFLYF. CDR3 in DNA: TGTGCCAGCAGTGAATGGACAGGGGCCCCTTTTCTGTACTTC.

The genes are TRBV28 and TRBJ2-7; TRBD1 might be the D (6 bases). CDR3 size: 15 residues. V shed 3 bases and J shed 0 bases, with 12 bases lying between them. Germline V gives CDR1 MDHEN, CDR2 SYDVKM. The CDR3 protein is CASSFRDTFSYEQYV. CDR3 in DNA: TGTGCCAGCAGTTTCCGGGACACCTTCTCCTACGAGCAGTACGTC.

This clonotype appeared a few times. This sequence joins TRBV24-1 and TRBJ2-1; D tentatively reads TRBD1 or TRBD2 (7 bases each). V was clipped by 1 base and J by 12 bases, with 15 bases between them. There are 14 residues in the CDR3. The germline V gene has CDR1 KGHDR and CDR2 SFDVKD. The DNA of the CDR3 is TGTGCCACCAGTGATTTCCTGACAGGGAGGGGGCAGTTCTTC. Translating it yields CATSDFLTGRGQFF.

The gene calls are TRBV19 and TRBJ1-5, with TRBD1 matching 7 bases. The CDR3 has 15 amino acids. CDR1 and CDR2 (germline): LNHDA, SQIVND (reference sequence). Trimming removed 3 bases from V and 4 bases from J; junction bases left unmatched: 6. The CDR3 DNA sequence: TGTGCCAGTAGTATTGTCCCGGGACAGAATCAGCCCCAGCATTTT. Residues: CASSIVPGQNQPQHF.

The genes are TRBV4-2 and TRBJ2-3; 8 bases map to TRBD2. The CDR3 has 16 amino acids. V shed 4 bases and J 4 bases; nucleotides not matched to a gene: 10. Per germline, CDR1 LGHNA and CDR2 YNFKEQ. The CDR3 DNA is TGTGCCAGCAGCCCGCGGGGCGGGGGGCCCTCAGATACGCAGTATTTT. It encodes CASSPRGGGPSDTQYF.

This clonotype occurred a few times. The chain joins TRBV6-5 to TRBJ2-1; 7 nucleotides agree with TRBD1. This CDR3 contains 16 residues. Germline trimming cut 0 bases from V and 4 bases from J; bases unmatched to any gene: 6. Germline values: CDR1 MNHEY, CDR2 SVGAGI. CDR3: CASSYSSGTVYNEQFF. The CDR3 nucleotides are TGTGCCAGCAGTTACTCCTCCGGGACAGTTTACAATGAGCAGTTCTTC.

This clonotype was picked up many times. The chain carries TRBV7-9 and TRBJ1-1, with 8 bases fitting TRBD1. Per germline, CDR1 SEHNR and CDR2 FQNEAQ (reference sequence). Unmatched junction bases numbered 12, after V lost 7 bases and J lost 5 bases. The CDR3 loop spans 15 amino acids. The CDR3 DNA reads TGTGCCAGCACGCCCCGGACAGGGAGTATGACTGAAGCTTTCTTT. As protein: CASTPRTGSMTEAFF.

The chain uses TRBV15 and TRBJ1-4, with D unclear. Germline V gene data show CDR1 as LNHNV and CDR2 as YYDKDF (reference sequence). CDR3 length: 15 residues. V gave up 1 base and J gave up 8 bases, with 14 bases separating them. CDR3 in amino acids: CATSRVPGYREKLFF. The CDR3 DNA reads TGTGCCACCAGCAGAGTCCCCGGCTATCGCGAAAAACTGTTTTTT.

The genes are TRBV5-1 and TRBJ1-2, with D tentatively TRBD1 (6 bases). This CDR3 has 15 residues. Germline CDR1 SGHRS, CDR2 YFSETQ. Trimming left V 0 bases short and J 6 bases short, with 15 bases between. The CDR3 nucleotides are TGCGCCAGCAGCTTGGCCGGCGGGGGCGGACATGGCTACACCTTC. Encoded protein: CASSLAGGGGHGYTF.

As to this clonotype: At one of its ends the junction is not consistent with the germline gene, which may arise from a read error. The chain is built from TRBV4-1 and TRBJ2-7; TRBD2 matches at 12 bases. In germline, CDR1 is MGHRA, CDR2 YSYEKL. CDR3 size: 14 residues. The CDR3 loop reads CANSQTSGGYEQYF. The CDR3 region has the DNA TGCGCCAACAGCCAGACTAGCGGGGGCTACGAGCAGTACTTC.

CDR3: CASTQPGIGEQYV. The CDR3 coding sequence is TGTGCCAGCACCCAACCGGGGATAGGCGAGCAGTACGTC. The chain uses TRBV6-6 and TRBJ2-7; the D gene is possibly TRBD2 (5 bases). Trimming cost V 7 bases and J 6 bases, with 16 bases left between them. This CDR3 is 13 amino acids long. In germline, CDR1 is MNHNY, CDR2 SVGAGI (reference sequence).

The chain employs TRBV11-2 and TRBJ2-7; 8 nucleotides agree with TRBD1. V was clipped by 0 bases and J by 2 bases; unmatched bases: 6. Germline V gene sequence: CDR1 SGHAT, CDR2 FQNNGV. This CDR3 has 16 amino acids. CDR3 residues: CASSLEKTGGPYEQYV. The CDR3 DNA follows: TGTGCCAGCAGCTTAGAGAAAACAGGGGGGCCCTACGAGCAGTACGTC.

This clonotype came up a few times. The rearrangement joins TRBV27 to TRBJ2-7, with TRBD1 matching over 11 bases. Germline assignment: CDR1 MNHEY and CDR2 SMNVEV (reference sequence). The ends lost 5 bases at V and 2 bases at J; junction bases unmatched: 2. The CDR3 covers 14 residues. This chain's CDR3 is CASSGGQGAYEQYV. The CDR3 DNA is TGTGCCAGCAGTGGGGGACAGGGGGCCTACGAGCAGTACGTC.

This clonotype was recorded at least ten times. This rearrangement joins TRBV11-3 to TRBJ2-5; 10 bases line up with TRBD2. Per the germline V gene, CDR1 is SGHNT and CDR2 is YENEEA. CDR3 length equals 16 residues. J gave up 0 bases and V 5 bases, and 6 bases lay outside the gene matches. The CDR3 coding sequence is TGTGCCAGCAGCGGTACTAGCGGGGAAGACCAAGAGACCCAGTACTTC. Translated: CASSGTSGEDQETQYF.

The chain uses TRBV6-6 and TRBJ2-5; 11 nucleotides match TRBD2. Germline assignment: CDR1 MNHNY and CDR2 SVGAGI (reference sequence). The CDR3 is made up of 17 amino acids. Trimming removed 6 bases from V and 0 bases from J; junction bases left unmatched: 9. This CDR3 is CASRDTSGGPYQETQYF. The CDR3 DNA sequence: TGTGCCAGCAGAGATACTAGCGGGGGTCCGTACCAAGAGACCCAGTACTTC.